This TCR beta chain was recorded in a study of blood T cell repertoires in COVID-19 (TCRdb year 2020). Regarding the research as a whole: The collaborator samples originated in the United States, Italy and Spain and spanned the acute and convalescent phases of COVID-19. The material from the prospective study consisted of cDNA or gDNA derived from T cells, B-cell-depleted T cells, or PBMCs. The dataset comprised deeply sampled blood TCRbeta repertoires from subjects exposed to, actively infected with, or recovered from COVID-19. The repertoires were made available in a free public database intended to serve as a resource for research on the immune response to SARS-CoV-2. Samples were obtained from the ongoing ImmuneRACE study (first 160 participants) and from 1,254 subjects provided by 6 global collaborators. The sample metadata nearly always contained a de-identified subject ID, COVID-19 status, age in years and sex. HLA class I and class II types, where available, came from metadata supplied by the sample provider rather than from assay-based typing. What the research found in general, with its limitations: The amount of clinical and demographic metadata varied by source and participant and was provided uncurated.

TCRbeta CDR3 regions were amplified from genomic DNA using the immunoSEQ Assay, a bias-controlled multiplex PCR. The study's own analysis went as follows. Nucleated cell counts per sample were estimated from amplification of reference gene primers within the assay. To quantify the absolute abundance of each unique TCRbeta CDR3 rearrangement, sequence reads were collapsed and filtered. For each sample, productive Simpson clonality was calculated as the square root of Simpson's diversity index over productive rearrangements. As stored in TCRdb, this immuneACCESS dataset retains in-frame rearrangements with V and J assigned. A fraction of the clones does not appear; measured against another copy, unresolved V genes explain less than half of the discrepancy, and the remainder lacks a known reason. The V and J calls and the clone size are those of that table, but D and trimming were determined from the DNA. The table for this sample lists around 440,000 clones; about nine tenths of them were counted only once. Of the sample, roughly 12% falls within the top ten clones.

One collaborating source in Seattle enrolled patients while the patients were actively infected and followed the patients over time throughout the course of disease. Whole blood was collected in K2EDTA tubes by collaborating institutions according to the institutions' own protocols. For TCRbeta analysis, collaborators shipped samples as frozen whole blood, isolated PBMCs, or DNA extracted from either of those sample types. The germline V gene provides CDR1 SGHAT and CDR2 FQNNGV. V trim: 4 bases; J trim: 9 bases; unmatched bases: 9. The CDR3 has 15 amino acids, counting the end cysteine and phenylalanine. Of all the DNA, just the CDR3 is kept, 45 bases in frame from base 1. This clone was found a few times. Its antigen remains undetermined. No base qualities exist here, and no much larger clone lies one base off it.

This receptor was identified in a woman in her fifties or sixties with COVID-19, enrolled during active disease. Material: peripheral blood. The receptor chain draws on TRBV11-2 and TRBJ1-6; 7 bases in the middle match TRBD1. The DNA reads as follows: TGTGCCAGCAGCTCCATACAGGGGCGGCGTTCACCCCTCCACTTT. This codes for CASSSIQGRRSPLHF. Here the CDR3 is joined to the reference TRBV11-2 and TRBJ1-6 genes, and the full variable domain is: EAGVAQSPRYKIIEKRQSVAFWCNPISGHATLYWYQQILGQGPKLLIQFQNNGVVDDSQLPKDRFSAERLKGVDSTLKIQPAKLEDSAVYLCASSSIQGRRSPLHFGNGTRLTVT.